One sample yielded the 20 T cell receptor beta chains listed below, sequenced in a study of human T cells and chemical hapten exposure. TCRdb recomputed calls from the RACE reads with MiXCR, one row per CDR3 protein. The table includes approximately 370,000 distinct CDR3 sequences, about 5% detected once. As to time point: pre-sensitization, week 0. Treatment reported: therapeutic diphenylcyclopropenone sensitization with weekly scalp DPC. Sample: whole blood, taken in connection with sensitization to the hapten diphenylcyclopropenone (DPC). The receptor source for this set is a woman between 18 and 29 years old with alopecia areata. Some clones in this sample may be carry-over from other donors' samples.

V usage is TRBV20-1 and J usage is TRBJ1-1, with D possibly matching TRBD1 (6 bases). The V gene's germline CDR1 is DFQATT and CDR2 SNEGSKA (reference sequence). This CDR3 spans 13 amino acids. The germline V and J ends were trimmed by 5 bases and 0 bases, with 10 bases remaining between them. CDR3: CSALRDMNTEAFF. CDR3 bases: TGCAGTGCTTTAAGGGACATGAACACTGAAGCTTTCTTT.

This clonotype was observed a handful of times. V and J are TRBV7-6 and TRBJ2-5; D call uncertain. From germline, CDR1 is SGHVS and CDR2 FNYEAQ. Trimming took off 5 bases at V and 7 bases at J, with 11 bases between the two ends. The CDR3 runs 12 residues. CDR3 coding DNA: TGTGCCAGCAGCCAAGGTCTCGGGACCCAGTACTTC. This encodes CASSQGLGTQYF.

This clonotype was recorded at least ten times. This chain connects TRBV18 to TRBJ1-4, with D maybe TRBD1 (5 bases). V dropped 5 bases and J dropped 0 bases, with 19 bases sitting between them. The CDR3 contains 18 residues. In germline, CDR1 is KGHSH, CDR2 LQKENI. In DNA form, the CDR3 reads TGTGCCAGCTCAATCAGACAGCCTTCCCTTGCAACTAATGAAAAACTGTTTTTT. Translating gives CASSIRQPSLATNEKLFF. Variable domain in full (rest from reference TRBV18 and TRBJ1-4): NAGVMQNPRHLVRRRGQEARLRCSPMKGHSHVYWYRQLPEEGLKFMVYLQKENIIDESGMPKERFSAEFPKEGPSILRIQQVVRGDSAAYFCASSIRQPSLATNEKLFFGSGTQLSVL.

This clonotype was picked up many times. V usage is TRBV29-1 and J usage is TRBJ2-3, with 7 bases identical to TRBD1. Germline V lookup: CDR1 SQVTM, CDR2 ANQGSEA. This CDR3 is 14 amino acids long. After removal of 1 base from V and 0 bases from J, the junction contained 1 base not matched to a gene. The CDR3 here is CSVEVTGSTDTQYF. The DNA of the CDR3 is TGCAGCGTTGAAGTGACAGGGAGCACAGATACGCAGTATTTT.

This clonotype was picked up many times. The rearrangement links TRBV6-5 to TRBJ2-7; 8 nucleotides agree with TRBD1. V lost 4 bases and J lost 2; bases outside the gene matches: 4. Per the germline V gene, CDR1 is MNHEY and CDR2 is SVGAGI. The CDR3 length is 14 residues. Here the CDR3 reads CASSSGQVPYEQYF. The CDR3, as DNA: TGTGCCAGCAGTTCGGGACAGGTTCCCTACGAGCAGTACTTC.

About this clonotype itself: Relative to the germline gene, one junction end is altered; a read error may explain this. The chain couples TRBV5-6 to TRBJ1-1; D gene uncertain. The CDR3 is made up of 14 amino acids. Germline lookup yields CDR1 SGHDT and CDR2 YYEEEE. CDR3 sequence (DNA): TGTGCCAGCAGCTTGTGGCAGTTGAACACTGAAGCTCTCTTT. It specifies CASSLWQLNTEALF.

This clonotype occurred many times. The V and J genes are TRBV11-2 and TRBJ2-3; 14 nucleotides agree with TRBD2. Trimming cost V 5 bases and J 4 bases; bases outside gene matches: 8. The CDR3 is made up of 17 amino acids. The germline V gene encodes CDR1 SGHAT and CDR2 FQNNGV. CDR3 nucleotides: TGTGCCAGCAGCGGGGCCGGGACTAGCGGGGGCGCAGATACGCAGTATTTT. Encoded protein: CASSGAGTSGGADTQYF.

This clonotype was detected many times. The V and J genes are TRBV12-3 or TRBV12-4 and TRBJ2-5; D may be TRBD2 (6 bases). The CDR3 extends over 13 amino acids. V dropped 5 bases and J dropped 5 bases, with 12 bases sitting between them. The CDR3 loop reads CASSGGGLETQYF. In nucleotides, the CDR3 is TGTGCCAGCAGTGGGGGAGGACTGGAGACCCAGTACTTC.

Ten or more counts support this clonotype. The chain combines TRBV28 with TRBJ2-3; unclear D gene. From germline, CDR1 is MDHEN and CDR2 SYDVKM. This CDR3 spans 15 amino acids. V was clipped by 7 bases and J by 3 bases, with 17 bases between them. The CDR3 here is CASKPGLLGTDTQYF. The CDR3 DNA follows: TGTGCCAGCAAGCCGGGCCTATTGGGAACAGATACGCAGTATTTT.

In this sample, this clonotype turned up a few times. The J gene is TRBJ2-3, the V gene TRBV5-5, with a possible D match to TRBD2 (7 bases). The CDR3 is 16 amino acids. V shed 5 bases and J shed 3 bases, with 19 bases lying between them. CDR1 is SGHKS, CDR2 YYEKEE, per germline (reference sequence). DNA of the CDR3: TGTGCCAGCAGTTCTCGGGGGGCAGGGGCGACAGATACGCAGTATTTT. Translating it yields CASSSRGAGATDTQYF.

As DNA, the CDR3 is TGTGCCAGCAGCTCCTCAGCCGGACAGGGGCAGGGAGAGCAGTACTTC. Its protein product is CASSSSAGQGQGEQYF. J is TRBJ2-7 and V is TRBV7-2; 9 nucleotides agree with TRBD1. The CDR3 length is 16 residues. V was clipped by 4 bases and J by 7 bases; unmatched bases: 14. The germline gives CDR1 SGHTA, CDR2 FQGNSA.

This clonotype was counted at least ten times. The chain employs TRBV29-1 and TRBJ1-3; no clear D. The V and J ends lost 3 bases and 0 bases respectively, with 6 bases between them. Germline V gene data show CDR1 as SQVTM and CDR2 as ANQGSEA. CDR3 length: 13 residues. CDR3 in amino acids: CSVEVFSGNTIYF. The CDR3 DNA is TGCAGCGTTGAGGTGTTCTCTGGAAACACCATATATTTT.

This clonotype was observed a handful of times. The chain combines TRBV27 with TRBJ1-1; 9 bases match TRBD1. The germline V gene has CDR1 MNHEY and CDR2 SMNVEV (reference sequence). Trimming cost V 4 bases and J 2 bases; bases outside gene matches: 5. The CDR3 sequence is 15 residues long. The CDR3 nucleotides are TGTGCCAGCAGTTCAAGGACAGGGGTAAACACTGAAGCTTTCTTT. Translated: CASSSRTGVNTEAFF.

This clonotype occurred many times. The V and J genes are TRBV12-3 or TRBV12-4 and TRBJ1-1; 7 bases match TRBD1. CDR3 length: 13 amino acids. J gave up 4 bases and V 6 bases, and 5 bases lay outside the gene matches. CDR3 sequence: CASSLYRGTEAFF. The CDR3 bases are TGTGCCAGCAGCTTATACAGGGGCACTGAAGCTTTCTTT.

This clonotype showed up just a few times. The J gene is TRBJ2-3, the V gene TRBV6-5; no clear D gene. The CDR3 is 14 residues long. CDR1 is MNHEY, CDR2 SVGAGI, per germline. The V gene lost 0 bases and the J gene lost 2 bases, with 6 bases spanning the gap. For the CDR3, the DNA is TGTGCCAGCAGTTACTCGATATCCACAGATACGCAGTATTTT. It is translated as CASSYSISTDTQYF.

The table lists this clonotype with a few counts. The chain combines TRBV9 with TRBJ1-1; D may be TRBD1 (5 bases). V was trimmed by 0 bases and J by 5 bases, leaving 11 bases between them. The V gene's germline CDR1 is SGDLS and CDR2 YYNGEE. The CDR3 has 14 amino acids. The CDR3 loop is CASSVEQVGTEAFF. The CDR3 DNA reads TGTGCCAGCAGCGTAGAACAGGTTGGAACTGAAGCTTTCTTT.

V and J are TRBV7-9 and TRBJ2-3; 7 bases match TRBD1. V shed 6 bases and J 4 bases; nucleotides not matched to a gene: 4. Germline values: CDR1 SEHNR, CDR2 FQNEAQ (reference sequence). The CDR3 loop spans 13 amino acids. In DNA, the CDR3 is TGTGCCAGCAGGGGTGGGACAGCAGATACGCAGTATTTT. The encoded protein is CASRGGTADTQYF. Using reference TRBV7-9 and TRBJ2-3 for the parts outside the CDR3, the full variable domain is DTGVSQNPRHKITKRGQNVTFRCDPISEHNRLYWYRQTLGQGPEFLTYFQNEAQLEKSRLLSDRFSAERPKGSFSTLEIQRTEQGDSAMYLCASRGGTADTQYFGPGTRLTVL.

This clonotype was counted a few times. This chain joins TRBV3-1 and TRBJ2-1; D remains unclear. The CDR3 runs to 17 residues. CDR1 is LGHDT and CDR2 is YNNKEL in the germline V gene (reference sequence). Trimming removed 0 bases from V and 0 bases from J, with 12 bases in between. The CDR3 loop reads CASSQDRSSPSYNEQFF. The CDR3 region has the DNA TGTGCCAGCAGCCAAGATCGTAGCTCCCCCTCCTACAATGAGCAGTTCTTC.

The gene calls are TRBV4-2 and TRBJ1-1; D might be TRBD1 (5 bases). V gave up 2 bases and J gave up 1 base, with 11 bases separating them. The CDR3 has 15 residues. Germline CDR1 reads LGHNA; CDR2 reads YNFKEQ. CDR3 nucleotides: TGTGCCAGCAGCCAAACAGTAACAGGGAACACTGAAGCTTTCTTT. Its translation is CASSQTVTGNTEAFF.

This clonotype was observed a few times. The CDR3 region has the DNA TGTGCCAGCAGTTTAGGGGCCGCTGCCTACAATGAGCAGTTCTTC. Its protein is CASSLGAAAYNEQFF. The J gene is TRBJ2-1, the V gene TRBV27, with D perhaps TRBD1 (5 bases). V was clipped by 2 bases and J by 2 bases, with 10 bases between them. Germline loops: CDR1 MNHEY, CDR2 SMNVEV (reference sequence). This CDR3 comprises 15 residues.